This TCR beta chain comes out of a study of shared T cell receptors in the human thymus. TCRdb's table, derived via immunoSEQ multiplex PCR, lists solely in-frame clones and lacks some. The sample consists of a few hundred thousand clones, about 95% of them appearing once. The CDR3 has 16 residues. After removal of 1 base from V and 3 bases from J, the junction contained 6 bases not matched to a gene. Germline-derived CDR1 and CDR2 are MDHEN and SYDVKM. This rearrangement joins TRBV28 to TRBJ1-3; 7 nucleotides match TRBD1. Sequences were obtained from thymocytes. The sequence came from a human donor. CDR3 in amino acids: CASSLSPDRVGNTIYF. CDR3 DNA: TGTGCCAGCAGTTTATCCCCCGACAGGGTTGGAAACACCATATATTTT.